The 12 T cell receptor beta chains listed next were all sequenced from one sample in a study of T-cell memory formation after mild COVID-19. One entry per CDR3 protein, called by TCRdb with MiXCR from the 5' RACE reads. The sample consists of around 320,000 distinct CDR3 sequences, around 28% of them appearing once. Sequenced sample: PBMCs or a T cell subset sorted from them (not recorded which). The receptors were sampled from an adult woman who had mild COVID-19 (a few samples of this study predate the infection). Cell type and time point are not known.

This chain connects TRBV7-9 to TRBJ2-7; 7 bases are a match to TRBD2. V lost 5 bases and J lost 6; bases outside the gene matches: 13. In germline, CDR1 is SEHNR, CDR2 FQNEAQ (reference sequence). This CDR3 has 15 residues. The CDR3, as DNA: TGTGCCAGCAGCCAAAGCGGGACTGGCATGAGCGAGCAGTACTTC. Its protein is CASSQSGTGMSEQYF.

In its sample, this clonotype was seen a few times. The gene calls are TRBV29-1 and TRBJ2-2; no firm D call. CDR3 length equals 10 residues. V was pared by 7 bases and J by 8 bases, with 8 bases between. Looked up from germline, CDR1 is SQVTM and CDR2 is ANQGSEA. CDR3 DNA sequence: TGCAGCGCCAGACTGGGGGAGCTGTTTTTT. Protein: CSARLGELFF.

The chain employs TRBV5-1 and TRBJ2-1; TRBD1 might be the D (5 bases). The CDR3 is 14 amino acids. V lost 4 bases and J lost 6, with 14 bases in between. The V gene's germline CDR1 is SGHRS and CDR2 YFSETQ. The CDR3 here is CASSVNGASNEQFF. The CDR3 DNA sequence: TGCGCCAGCAGCGTGAATGGGGCTAGCAATGAGCAGTTCTTC. The full variable domain, with the rest looked up from reference TRBV5-1 and TRBJ2-1, is KAGVTQTPRYLIKTRGQQVTLSCSPISGHRSVSWYQQTPGQGLQFLFEYFSETQRNKGNFPGRFSGRQFSNSRSEMNVSTLELGDSALYLCASSVNGASNEQFFGPGTRLTVL.

The V gene is TRBV24-1, the J gene TRBJ1-2, with 9 bases lining up with TRBD1. The germline V gene has CDR1 KGHDR and CDR2 SFDVKD. The junction had 4 bases not matched to a gene; V was cut back by 1 base and J by 5 bases. This CDR3 has 15 residues. The CDR3 DNA follows: TGTGCCACCAGTGATTTCCGGACAGGGGAATATGGCTACACCTTC. Protein sequence: CATSDFRTGEYGYTF.

This clonotype has a handful of counts. This chain joins TRBV7-7 and TRBJ2-1, with 11 positions matching TRBD2. The trim removed 3 bases at V and 8 bases at J, leaving 6 bases unmatched. Per germline, CDR1 SSHAT and CDR2 FNYEAQ (reference sequence). This CDR3 is built from 15 residues. The DNA of the CDR3 is TGTGCCAGCAGCTTGACTAGCGGGGCCAACGATGAGCAGTTCTTC. Its protein is CASSLTSGANDEQFF.

This clonotype came up many times. In DNA form, the CDR3 reads TGTGCCAGTAGTATCATCGACGACAATGAGCAGTTCTTC. This sequence encodes CASSIIDDNEQFF. J is TRBJ2-1 and V is TRBV19; D gene uncertain. Trimming stripped 3 bases from V and 5 bases from J, with 8 bases between. CDR3 size: 13 residues. Germline V gives CDR1 LNHDA, CDR2 SQIVND (reference sequence).

The CDR3 loop is CSAWYRVGPQFEQYF. CDR3 bases: TGCAGTGCTTGGTACAGGGTCGGCCCTCAGTTCGAGCAGTACTTC. This chain joins TRBV20-1 and TRBJ2-7; maybe TRBD1 (6 bases). V lost 5 bases, J lost 6 bases, and 23 bases lay in between. There are 15 residues in the CDR3. CDR1 is DFQATT and CDR2 is SNEGSKA in the germline V gene (reference sequence).

The chain links TRBV7-2 to TRBJ2-1; 7 positions match TRBD2. The CDR3 is 14 amino acids. Germline values: CDR1 SGHTA, CDR2 FQGNSA. The V and J ends lost 6 bases and 4 bases, in that order; junction bases with no gene match: 6. The DNA of the CDR3 is TGTGCCAGCAGATCGACTAGCTCGTACAATGAGCAGTTCTTC. This sequence encodes CASRSTSSYNEQFF.

This chain uses TRBV20-1 with TRBJ1-1, with D unresolved. This CDR3 has 13 amino acids. Germline V gives CDR1 DFQATT, CDR2 SNEGSKA (reference sequence). Trimming removed 6 bases at V and 5 bases at J, with 16 bases between. The CDR3 DNA reads as TGCAGTGCCGCGGACGGCGTATTTACTGAAGCTTTCTTT. Protein product: CSAADGVFTEAFF.

There are a few counts of this clonotype. V gene TRBV5-6 combines with J gene TRBJ1-1; TRBD1 might be the D (6 bases). In germline, CDR1 is SGHDT, CDR2 YYEEEE. Trimming cost V 2 bases and J 4 bases, with 9 bases left between them. The CDR3 contains 13 residues. As DNA, the CDR3 is TGTGCCAGCAGCTTCGGACAGTCCACTGAAGCTTTCTTT. It is translated as CASSFGQSTEAFF.

J is TRBJ2-5 and V is TRBV24-1; TRBD1 matches at 10 bases. CDR1 is KGHDR, CDR2 SFDVKD, per germline. The CDR3 runs to 15 residues. V shed 5 bases, J shed 5 bases, and the junction held 7 bases outside the gene matches. The CDR3 DNA reads TGTGCCACCAGTGCGCGACAGGGGGCCAGGGAGACCCAGTACTTC. It translates to CATSARQGARETQYF.

This chain uses TRBV30 with TRBJ1-2, with 7 bases lining up with TRBD1. The CDR3 is 12 residues long. V lost 3 bases to trimming and J lost 7 bases; unmatched junction nucleotides: 5. The V gene's germline CDR1 is GTSNPN and CDR2 SVGIG (reference sequence). DNA for the CDR3: TGTGCCTGGAGCCCTGGGACAGCTGGCTACACCTTC. Encoded protein: CAWSPGTAGYTF. The variable domain in full, with the rest retrieved from reference TRBV30 and TRBJ1-2, is SQTIHQWPATLVQPVGSPLSLECTVEGTSNPNLYWYRQAAGRGLQLLFYSVGIGQISSEVPQNLSASRPQDRQFILSSKKLLLSDSGFYLCAWSPGTAGYTFGSGTRLTVV.